The 6 T cell receptor beta chains listed next were all sequenced from one sample in a study of T cells after somatic rescue of genetic block (TCRdb year 2020). Receptor amplification or capture employed the immunoSEQ multiplex PCR assay. Imported from immuneACCESS, the table was reduced by TCRdb to in-frame sequences with V and J called. These copies leave out some clones; in studies compared against another copy, an unresolved V gene accounts for under half, and the cause of the remainder is not known. In all, the sample holds 100,000 to 120,000 clones, and just over 90% of those were seen once. About 1.5% of the sample is in the top ten clones. The sequenced sample consisted of peripheral blood mononuclear cells (PBMCs). The receptors come from a woman between 18 and 29 years old.

The chain has TRBV7-8 and TRBJ1-1; D is undetermined. The length of the CDR3 is 16 residues. V lost 5 bases, J lost 0 bases, and 16 bases lay in between. Germline CDR1 is SGHVS and CDR2 is FQNEAQ. The CDR3 nucleotides read TGTGCCAGCAGCCCGGGGAGGGCCGCTATGAACACTGAAGCTTTCTTT. Translating it yields CASSPGRAAMNTEAFF.

V is TRBV6-6 and J is TRBJ2-3; 9 bases are a match to TRBD2. This CDR3 comprises 16 residues. CDR1 and CDR2 from the germline V gene are MNHNY and SVGAGI (reference sequence). V shed 5 bases and J 1 base; nucleotides not matched to a gene: 7. The CDR3 nucleotides are TGTGCCAGCAGTACAAACATAGCGGGGGGCACAGATACGCAGTATTTT. Its translation is CASSTNIAGGTDTQYF.

This chain connects TRBV7-2 to TRBJ2-3; D is perhaps TRBD1 or TRBD2 (6 bases each). Germline-derived CDR1 and CDR2 are SGHTA and FQGNSA. Between the trimmed V and J ends, which lost 1 base and 3 bases, there was a span of 11 bases. This CDR3 region has 15 residues. The DNA for the CDR3 is TGTGCCAGCAGCTTAGTGGGGGGCGGGACAGATACGCAGTATTTT. This encodes CASSLVGGGTDTQYF.

The chain combines TRBV7-6 with TRBJ1-3, with D maybe TRBD1 (6 bases). Trimming removed 5 bases at V and 0 bases at J, with 14 bases between. The V gene's germline CDR1 is SGHVS and CDR2 FNYEAQ. This CDR3 is built from 16 residues. The CDR3 is CASSARTALSGNTIYF. The DNA for the CDR3 is TGTGCCAGCAGCGCGCGGACAGCTCTCTCTGGAAACACCATATATTTT.

The count of this clone is one. The chain is built from TRBV25-1 and TRBJ1-2; 7 bases align to TRBD1. There are 13 residues in the CDR3. J gave up 3 bases and V 2 bases, and 0 bases lay outside the gene matches. The germline V gene encodes CDR1 MGHDK and CDR2 SYGVNS. The CDR3 nucleotides read TGTGCCAGCAGTGAAGGACAGGACTATGGCTACACCTTC. Amino acids: CASSEGQDYGYTF.

The CDR3 sequence: CASSVGTSQETQYF. CDR3 sequence (DNA): TGTGCCAGCAGCGTCGGGACTAGCCAAGAGACCCAGTACTTC. V is TRBV7-2 and J is TRBJ2-5; 8 bases are shared with TRBD2. This CDR3 has 14 amino acids. The germline gives CDR1 SGHTA, CDR2 FQGNSA. Germline trimming cut 5 bases from V and 1 base from J; bases unmatched to any gene: 3.